This T cell receptor (beta chain) derives from a study of preoperative IRX-2 immunotherapy in early breast cancer. The CDR3 spans 13 residues. Sequenced by immunoSEQ multiplex PCR; TCRdb stores in-frame clones only, minus some. The data show around 2,200 clones, about 61% seen once. Indicated treatment: preoperative locoregional IRX-2 cytokine immunotherapy. The clonotype comes from a human donor with breast cancer. This specimen was tumor tissue, taken before IRX-2 immunotherapy. This sequence joins TRBV1 and TRBJ2-5. TRBV1 is noted as a pseudogene. The DNA for the CDR3 is TGCGCCAGCAGCCAAGGAGGGGAAGAGACCCAGTACTTC. Protein product: CASSQGGEETQYF.